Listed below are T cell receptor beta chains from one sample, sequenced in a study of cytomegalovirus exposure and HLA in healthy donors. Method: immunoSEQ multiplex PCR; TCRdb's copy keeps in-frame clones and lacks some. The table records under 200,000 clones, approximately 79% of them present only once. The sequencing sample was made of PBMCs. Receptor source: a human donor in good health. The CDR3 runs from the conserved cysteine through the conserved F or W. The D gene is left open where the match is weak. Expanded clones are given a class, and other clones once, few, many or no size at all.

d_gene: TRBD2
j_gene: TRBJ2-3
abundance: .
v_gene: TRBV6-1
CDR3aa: CASTGTSGPTDTQYF
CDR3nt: TGTGCCAGCACCGGGACTAGCGGCCCCACAGATACGCAGTATTTT

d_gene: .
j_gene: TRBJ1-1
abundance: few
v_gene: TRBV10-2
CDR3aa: CASSVQGRSTEAFF
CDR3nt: TGCGCCAGCAGTGTGCAGGGGCGCAGTACTGAAGCTTTCTTT

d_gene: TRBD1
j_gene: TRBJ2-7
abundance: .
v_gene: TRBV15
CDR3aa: CATSPTGFYEQYF
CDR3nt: TGTGCCACCAGCCCGACAGGGTTCTACGAGCAGTACTTC

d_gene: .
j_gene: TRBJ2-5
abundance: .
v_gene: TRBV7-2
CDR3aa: CASSSPPEETQYF
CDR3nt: TGTGCCAGCAGCTCCCCTCCCGAAGAGACCCAGTACTTC

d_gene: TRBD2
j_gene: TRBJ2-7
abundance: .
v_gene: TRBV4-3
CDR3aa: CASSQLAGGSYEQYF
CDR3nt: TGCGCCAGCAGCCAACTAGCGGGGGGATCCTACGAGCAGTACTTC

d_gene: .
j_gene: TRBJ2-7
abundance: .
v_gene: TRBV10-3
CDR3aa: CASWKPGEGYEQYF
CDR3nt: TGTGCCAGCTGGAAGCCAGGGGAGGGTTACGAGCAGTACTTC

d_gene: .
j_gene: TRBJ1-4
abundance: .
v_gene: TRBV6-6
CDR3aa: CASSYYYRVRELFF
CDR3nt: TGTGCCAGCAGTTACTACTACAGGGTGAGGGAACTGTTTTTT

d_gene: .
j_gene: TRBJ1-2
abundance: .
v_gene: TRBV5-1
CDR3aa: CASSSYGVPTPSEGYTF
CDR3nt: TGCGCCAGCAGCTCCTACGGGGTCCCTACCCCGTCAGAAGGCTACACCTTC

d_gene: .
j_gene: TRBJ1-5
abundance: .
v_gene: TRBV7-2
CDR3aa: CASSLKGSGNQPQHF
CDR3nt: TGTGCCAGCAGCTTAAAAGGGAGTGGCAATCAGCCCCAGCATTTT

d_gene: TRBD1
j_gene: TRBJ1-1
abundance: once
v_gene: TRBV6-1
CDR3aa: CASSGTGKETEAFF
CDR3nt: TGTGCCAGCAGTGGGACAGGGAAGGAGACTGAAGCTTTCTTT

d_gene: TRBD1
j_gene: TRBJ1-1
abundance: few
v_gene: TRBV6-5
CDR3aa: CASSYSTGTVNTEAFF
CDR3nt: TGTGCCAGCAGTTACTCGACCGGGACAGTGAACACTGAAGCTTTCTTT

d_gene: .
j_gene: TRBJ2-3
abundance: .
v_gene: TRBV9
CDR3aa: CASSVEVPGFLITDTQYF
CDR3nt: TGTGCCAGCAGCGTAGAGGTTCCGGGTTTTTTAATCACAGATACGCAGTATTTT

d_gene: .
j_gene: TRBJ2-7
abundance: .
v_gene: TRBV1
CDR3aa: CTSSRVLAYEQYF
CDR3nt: TGCACCAGCAGCCGCGTACTAGCCTACGAGCAGTACTTC

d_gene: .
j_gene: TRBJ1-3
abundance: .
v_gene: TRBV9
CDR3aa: CASSLAGNTIYF
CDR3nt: TGTGCCAGCAGTTTAGCCGGAAACACCATATATTTT

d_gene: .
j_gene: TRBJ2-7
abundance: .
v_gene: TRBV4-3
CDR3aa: CASSQDYQTNYEQYF
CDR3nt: TGCGCCAGCAGCCAAGATTACCAGACTAACTACGAGCAGTACTTC

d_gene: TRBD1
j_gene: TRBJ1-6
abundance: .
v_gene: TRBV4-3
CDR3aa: CASSQGQGAGSPLHF
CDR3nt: TGCGCCAGCAGCCAGGGACAGGGGGCAGGGTCACCCCTCCACTTT

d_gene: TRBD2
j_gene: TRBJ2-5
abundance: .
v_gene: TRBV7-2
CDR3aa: CASSLVSGGETQYF
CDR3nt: TGTGCCAGCAGCTTAGTTAGCGGGGGTGAGACCCAGTACTTC

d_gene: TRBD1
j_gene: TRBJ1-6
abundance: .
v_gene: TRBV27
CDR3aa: CASSPGQLNSPLHF
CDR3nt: TGTGCCAGCAGTCCGGGACAGCTCAATTCACCCCTCCACTTT

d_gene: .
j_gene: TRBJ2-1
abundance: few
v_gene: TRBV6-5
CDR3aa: CASSRDPTRHEQFF
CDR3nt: TGTGCCAGCAGCCGGGACCCGACTAGGCATGAGCAGTTCTTC

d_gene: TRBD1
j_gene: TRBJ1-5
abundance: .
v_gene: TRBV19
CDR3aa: CASSTTGGNRNQPQHF
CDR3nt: TGTGCCAGTAGTACTACAGGGGGCAATCGCAATCAGCCCCAGCATTTT

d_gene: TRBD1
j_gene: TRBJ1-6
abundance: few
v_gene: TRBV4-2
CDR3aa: CASSRSPGTVSPLHF
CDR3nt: TGTGCCAGCAGCCGAAGTCCCGGGACAGTGTCACCCCTCCACTTT

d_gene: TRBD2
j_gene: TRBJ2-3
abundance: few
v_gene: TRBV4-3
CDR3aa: CASSQDPRGGAADTQYF
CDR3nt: TGCGCCAGCAGCCAAGATCCGCGCGGGGGGGCCGCAGATACGCAGTATTTT

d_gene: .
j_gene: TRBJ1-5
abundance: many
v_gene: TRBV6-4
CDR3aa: CASSEMGGNQPQHF
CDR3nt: TGTGCCAGCAGTGAAATGGGCGGCAATCAGCCCCAGCATTTT

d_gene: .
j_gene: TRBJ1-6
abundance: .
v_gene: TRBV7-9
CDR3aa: CASSYLLGPDSPLHF
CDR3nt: TGTGCCAGCAGCTACCTACTAGGCCCGGATTCACCCCTCCACTTT

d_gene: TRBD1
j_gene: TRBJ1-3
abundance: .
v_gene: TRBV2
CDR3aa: CASTQGGGNTIYF
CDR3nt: TGTGCCAGCACCCAGGGGGGAGGAAACACCATATATTTT

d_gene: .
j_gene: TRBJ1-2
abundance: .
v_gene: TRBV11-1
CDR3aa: CASSHPTGYGYTF
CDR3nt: TGTGCCAGCAGCCACCCTACAGGGTATGGCTACACCTTC

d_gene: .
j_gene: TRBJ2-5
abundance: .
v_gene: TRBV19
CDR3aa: CASSMAQVRGTQYF
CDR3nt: TGTGCCAGTAGTATGGCCCAAGTCCGGGGGACCCAGTACTTC